The 16 T cell receptor beta chains below all came from one sample that was sequenced in a study of blood T cell repertoires in COVID-19. Libraries were prepared by immunoSEQ multiplex PCR; TCRdb keeps only in-frame clonotypes and omits some of them. This sample carries approximately 300,000 clones, about 90% of them seen once, and the ten largest clones take less than 9.5%. Material for sequencing was PBMCs or T cells enriched from blood (not recorded which). These receptor sequences come from a woman in her 30s who had recovered from COVID-19.

This chain uses TRBV30 with TRBJ1-1; 9 nucleotides match TRBD1. Germline-derived CDR1 and CDR2 are GTSNPN and SVGIG (reference sequence). The length of the CDR3 is 13 residues. The junction had 6 bases not matched to a gene; V was cut back by 5 bases and J by 5 bases. DNA of the CDR3: TGTGCCTGGGCCCGACAGGGGGGGACTGAAGCTTTCTTT. This encodes CAWARQGGTEAFF.

This chain uses TRBV7-9 with TRBJ1-1; no clear D gene. CDR1 is SEHNR, CDR2 FQNEAQ, per germline (reference sequence). V lost 5 bases, J lost 0 bases, and 7 bases lay in between. The CDR3 covers 13 residues. The CDR3 loop is CASSKSVNTEAFF. CDR3 DNA sequence: TGTGCCAGCAGCAAAAGCGTGAACACTGAAGCTTTCTTT. Full variable domain (remainder filled in from reference TRBV7-9 and TRBJ1-1): DTGVSQNPRHKITKRGQNVTFRCDPISEHNRLYWYRQTLGQGPEFLTYFQNEAQLEKSRLLSDRFSAERPKGSFSTLEIQRTEQGDSAMYLCASSKSVNTEAFFGQGTRLTVV.

This chain joins TRBV7-2 and TRBJ1-6; no definite D call. There are 14 residues in the CDR3. The germline V gene encodes CDR1 SGHTA and CDR2 FQGNSA. V lost 5 bases, J lost 11 bases, and 16 bases lay in between. CDR3 loop: CASSDREPYTPLHF. CDR3 DNA: TGTGCCAGCAGCGACCGGGAACCTTATACACCCCTCCACTTT.

V usage is TRBV7-9 and J usage is TRBJ2-7; no reliable D call. Trimming took 5 bases from V and 6 from J, leaving 17 bases between them. The CDR3 length is 14 residues. Germline V gene data show CDR1 as SEHNR and CDR2 as FQNEAQ (reference sequence). The CDR3 DNA is TGTGCCAGCAGCCCATTCGCGTCGGAGCGCGAGCAGTACTTC. It codes for CASSPFASEREQYF.

This clone was recorded only once. The chain carries TRBV5-6 and TRBJ2-2; 7 bases align to TRBD1. V shed 1 base and J 3 bases; nucleotides not matched to a gene: 6. CDR3 length equals 16 residues. Per the germline V gene, CDR1 is SGHDT and CDR2 is YYEEEE. CDR3 coding DNA: TGTGCCAGCAGCTTGCTTAACAGGGGACACACCGGGGAGCTGTTTTTT. This gives the protein CASSLLNRGHTGELFF.

This chain joins TRBV9 and TRBJ2-3, with unresolved D. V gave up 4 bases and J gave up 6 bases, with 12 bases separating them. The CDR3 runs to 13 residues. Per the germline V gene, CDR1 is SGDLS and CDR2 is YYNGEE. The CDR3 sequence: CASSPPRFDTQYF. The CDR3 nucleotides read TGTGCCAGCAGCCCCCCCCGGTTCGATACGCAGTATTTT.

The V gene is TRBV5-1, the J gene TRBJ1-1; weak D call: TRBD1 (6 bases). CDR1 SGHRS and CDR2 YFSETQ come from the germline V gene. Trimming stripped 0 bases from V and 8 bases from J, with 20 bases between. The CDR3 runs 16 residues. CDR3 nucleotides: TGCGCCAGCAGCTTGGAACAGGGTGAAGAAAGTACAGAAGCTTTCTTT. This codes for CASSLEQGEESTEAFF.

The rearrangement links TRBV11-2 to TRBJ1-2, with a tentative D call TRBD1 (5 bases). Germline loops: CDR1 SGHAT, CDR2 FQNNGV. The CDR3 totals 16 residues. V lost 2 bases and J lost 8, with 21 bases in between. CDR3: CASSLNSGGSQGGYTF. CDR3 bases: TGTGCCAGCAGCTTAAACTCCGGGGGGTCCCAAGGGGGCTACACCTTC.

Regarding this clone: The junction departs from germline at one end; a sequencing error may be responsible. The chain recombines TRBV27 with TRBJ2-3; D perhaps matches TRBD2 (5 bases). CDR1 and CDR2 from the germline V gene are MNHEY and SMNVEV (reference sequence). The CDR3 loop spans 14 amino acids. CDR3 protein: CASRLLTSTDTQYF. The CDR3 DNA reads TGTGCCAGCAGGTTATTAACTAGTACAGATACGCAGTATTTT.

This chain joins TRBV28 and TRBJ2-1; 7 nucleotides align to TRBD1. V shed 4 bases, J shed 2 bases, and the junction held 14 bases outside the gene matches. Germline V gives CDR1 MDHEN, CDR2 SYDVKM. This CDR3 region has 18 residues. CDR3 sequence: CASSSTLRGYGTYNEQFF. Here the CDR3 DNA reads TGTGCCAGCAGTTCGACCCTCAGGGGGTATGGCACCTACAATGAGCAGTTCTTC.

The chain has TRBV6-5 and TRBJ2-1; TRBD2 aligns across 8 bases. Germline V gene data show CDR1 as MNHEY and CDR2 as SVGAGI. The CDR3 has 15 amino acids. Trimming removed 7 bases from V and 3 bases from J; junction bases left unmatched: 8. CDR3 loop: CASNVDGTSYNEQFF. CDR3 in DNA: TGTGCCAGCAACGTAGACGGGACTAGCTACAATGAGCAGTTCTTC.

V and J are TRBV25-1 and TRBJ2-2, with 8 bases matching TRBD2. Germline values: CDR1 MGHDK, CDR2 SYGVNS. The V and J ends lost 1 base and 2 bases, in that order; junction bases with no gene match: 6. The CDR3 consists of 17 residues. The CDR3: CASSESFAGGNTGELFF. The DNA of the CDR3 is TGTGCCAGCAGTGAATCTTTCGCGGGAGGCAACACCGGGGAGCTGTTTTTT.

The rearrangement links TRBV4-1 to TRBJ1-1; 8 bases are a match to TRBD1. Germline lookup yields CDR1 MGHRA and CDR2 YSYEKL. The trim removed 3 bases at V and 5 bases at J, leaving 8 bases unmatched. This CDR3 has 15 amino acids. Here the CDR3 DNA reads TGCGCCAGCAGCCACGAGACAGGGGTAAGGACTGAAGCTTTCTTT. Translated: CASSHETGVRTEAFF.

The chain joins TRBV27 to TRBJ1-6; 7 bases match TRBD1. Germline values: CDR1 MNHEY, CDR2 SMNVEV (reference sequence). The V gene end was trimmed by 6 bases and the J gene end by 7 bases; junction bases not matched to a gene: 6. The CDR3 has 14 residues. CDR3 nucleotides: TGTGCCAGCAGGAAGGGACAGTCCAATTCACCCCTCCACTTT. It encodes CASRKGQSNSPLHF.

The V call is TRBV5-1, the J call TRBJ1-4; 12 nucleotides line up with TRBD1. CDR3 size: 16 residues. Trimming cost V 5 bases and J 5 bases; bases outside gene matches: 7. Germline assignment: CDR1 SGHRS and CDR2 YFSETQ. As DNA, the CDR3 is TGCGCCAGCAGGGCCGGGACAGGGGGCCGAAATGAAAAACTGTTTTTT. This codes for CASRAGTGGRNEKLFF. The full variable domain, completed using reference TRBV5-1 and TRBJ1-4, is KAGVTQTPRYLIKTRGQQVTLSCSPISGHRSVSWYQQTPGQGLQFLFEYFSETQRNKGNFPGRFSGRQFSNSRSEMNVSTLELGDSALYLCASRAGTGGRNEKLFFGSGTQLSVL.

The chain couples TRBV27 to TRBJ2-3; 14 nucleotides agree with TRBD2. With V trimmed by 5 bases and J by 5 bases, 15 bases remained unmatched. The CDR3 has 19 amino acids. Germline V CDR1 and CDR2: MNHEY, SMNVEV (reference sequence). CDR3 amino acids: CASSPETGTSGSKGDTQYF. The CDR3 DNA follows: TGTGCCAGCAGTCCAGAGACCGGGACTAGCGGGAGTAAGGGAGATACGCAGTATTTT.